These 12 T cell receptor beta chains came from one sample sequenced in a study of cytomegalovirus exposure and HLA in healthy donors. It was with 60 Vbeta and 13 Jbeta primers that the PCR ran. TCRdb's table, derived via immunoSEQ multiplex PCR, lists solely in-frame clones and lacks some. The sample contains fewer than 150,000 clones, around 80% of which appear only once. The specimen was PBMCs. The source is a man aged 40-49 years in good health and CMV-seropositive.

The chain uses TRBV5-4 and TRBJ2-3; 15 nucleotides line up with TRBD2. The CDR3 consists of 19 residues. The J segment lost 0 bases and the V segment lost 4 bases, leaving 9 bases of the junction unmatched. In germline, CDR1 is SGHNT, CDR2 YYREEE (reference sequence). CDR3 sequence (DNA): TGTGCCAGCAGCAAGGGACTAGCGGGGGGCAAGACTAGCACAGATACGCAGTATTTT. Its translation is CASSKGLAGGKTSTDTQYF.

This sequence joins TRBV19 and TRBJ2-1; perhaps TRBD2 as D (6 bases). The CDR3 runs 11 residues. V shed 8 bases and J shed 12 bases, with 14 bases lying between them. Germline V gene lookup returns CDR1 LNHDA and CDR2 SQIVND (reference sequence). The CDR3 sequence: CASRGAGRQFF. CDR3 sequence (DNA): TGTGCCAGTCGAGGTGCGGGGCGGCAGTTCTTC.

The CDR3, as DNA: TGCGCCAGCAGCCAGGGGATCGGGACAGGTGGTAACAATGAGCAGTTCTTC. This translates into CASSQGIGTGGNNEQFF. This chain connects TRBV4-3 to TRBJ2-1, with TRBD1 identical over 8 bases. The CDR3 totals 17 residues. The J segment lost 5 bases and the V segment lost 3 bases, leaving 12 bases of the junction unmatched. Germline lookup yields CDR1 LGHNA and CDR2 YSLEER.

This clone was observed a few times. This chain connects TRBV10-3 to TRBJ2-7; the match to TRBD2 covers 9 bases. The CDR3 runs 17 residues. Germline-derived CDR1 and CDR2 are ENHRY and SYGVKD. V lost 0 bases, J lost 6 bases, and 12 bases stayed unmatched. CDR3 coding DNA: TGTGCCATCAGTGAGTCGGTAATGGGCGGGAGGGCCGTCGAGCAGTACTTC. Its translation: CAISESVMGGRAVEQYF.

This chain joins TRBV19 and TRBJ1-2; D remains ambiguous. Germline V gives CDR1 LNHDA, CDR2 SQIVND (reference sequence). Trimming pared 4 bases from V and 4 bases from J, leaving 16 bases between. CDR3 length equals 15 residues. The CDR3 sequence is CASSRRTSEGYGYTF. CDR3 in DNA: TGTGCCAGTAGTAGAAGGACCTCCGAGGGCTATGGCTACACCTTC.

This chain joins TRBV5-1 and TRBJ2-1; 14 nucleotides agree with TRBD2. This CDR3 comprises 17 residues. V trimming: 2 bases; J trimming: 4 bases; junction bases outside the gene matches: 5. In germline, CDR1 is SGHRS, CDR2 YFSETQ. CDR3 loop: CASSLRTSGGIYNEQFF. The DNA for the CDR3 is TGCGCCAGCAGCTTAAGGACTAGCGGGGGGATATACAATGAGCAGTTCTTC.

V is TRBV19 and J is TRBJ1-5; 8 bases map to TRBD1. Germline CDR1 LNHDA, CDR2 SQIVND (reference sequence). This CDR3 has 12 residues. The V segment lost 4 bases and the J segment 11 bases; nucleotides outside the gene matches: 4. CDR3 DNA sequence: TGTGCCAGTAGTACGAACAGGGGGACCCAGCATTTT. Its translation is CASSTNRGTQHF.

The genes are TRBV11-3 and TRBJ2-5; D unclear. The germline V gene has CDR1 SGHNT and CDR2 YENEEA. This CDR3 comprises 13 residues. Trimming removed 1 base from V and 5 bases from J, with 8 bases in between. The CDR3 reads CASSLGSEETQYF. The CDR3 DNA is TGTGCCAGCAGCTTAGGGAGTGAGGAGACCCAGTACTTC.

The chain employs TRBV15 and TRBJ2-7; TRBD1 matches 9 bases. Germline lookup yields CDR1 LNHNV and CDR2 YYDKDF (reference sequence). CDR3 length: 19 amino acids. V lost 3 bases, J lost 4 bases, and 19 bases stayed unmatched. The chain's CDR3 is CATSRGGQPAGTGRYEQYF. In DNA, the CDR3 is TGTGCCACCAGCAGGGGGGGGCAACCGGCCGGGACAGGGAGGTACGAGCAGTACTTC.

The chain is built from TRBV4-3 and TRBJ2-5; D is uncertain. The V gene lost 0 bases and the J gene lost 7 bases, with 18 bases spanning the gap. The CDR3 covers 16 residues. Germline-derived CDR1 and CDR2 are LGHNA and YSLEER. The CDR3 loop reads CASSQDVARHEGTQYF. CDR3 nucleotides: TGCGCCAGCAGCCAAGATGTAGCCCGGCACGAAGGGACCCAGTACTTC.

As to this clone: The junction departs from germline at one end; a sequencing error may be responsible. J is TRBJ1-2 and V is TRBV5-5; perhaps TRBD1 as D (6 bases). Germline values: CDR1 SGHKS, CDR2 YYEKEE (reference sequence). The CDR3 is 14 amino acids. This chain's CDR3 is CASSLDSANYGYTF. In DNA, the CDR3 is TGTGCCAGCAGTTTGGACAGTGCTAACTATGGCTACACCTTC.

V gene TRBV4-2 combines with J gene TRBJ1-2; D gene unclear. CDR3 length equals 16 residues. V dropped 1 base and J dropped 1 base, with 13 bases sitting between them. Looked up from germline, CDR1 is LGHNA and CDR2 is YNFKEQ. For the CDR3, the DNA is TGTGCCAGCAGCCAAGGGGCAGGTGTCGTTAACTATGGCTACACCTTC. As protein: CASSQGAGVVNYGYTF.